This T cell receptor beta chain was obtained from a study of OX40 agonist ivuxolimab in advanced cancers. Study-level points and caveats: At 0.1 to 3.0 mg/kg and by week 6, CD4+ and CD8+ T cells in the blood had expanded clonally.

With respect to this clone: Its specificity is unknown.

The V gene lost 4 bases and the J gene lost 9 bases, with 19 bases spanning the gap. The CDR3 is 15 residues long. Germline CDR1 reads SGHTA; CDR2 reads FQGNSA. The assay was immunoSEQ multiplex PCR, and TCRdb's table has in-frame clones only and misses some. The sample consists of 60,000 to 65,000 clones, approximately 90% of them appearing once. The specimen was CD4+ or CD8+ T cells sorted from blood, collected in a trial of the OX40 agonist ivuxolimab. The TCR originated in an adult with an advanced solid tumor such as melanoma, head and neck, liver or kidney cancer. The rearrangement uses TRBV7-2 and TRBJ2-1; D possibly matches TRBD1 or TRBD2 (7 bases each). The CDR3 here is CASSSPAGGAGEQFF. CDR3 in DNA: TGTGCCAGCAGCTCCCCCGCAGGGGGGGCGGGTGAGCAGTTCTTC.